Shown below are 32 T cell receptor beta chains from a single sample sequenced in a study of blood T cell repertoires in COVID-19. The protocol was immunoSEQ multiplex PCR, while the TCRdb copy is restricted to in-frame clones and leaves out a portion. The sample holds 45,000 or so clones, more than 65% seen once. Material for sequencing was peripheral blood. The receptors were gathered from a man older than 75 with acute or convalescent COVID-19.

The chain is built from TRBV6-2 or TRBV6-3 and TRBJ1-6, with TRBD1 as a possible D gene (5 bases). The CDR3 extends over 16 amino acids. Germline CDR1 MNHEY, CDR2 SVGEGT. With 5 bases removed from V and 0 bases from J, the gap between germline ends came to 11 bases. The DNA of the CDR3 is TGTGCCAGCAGTAACAGGCGAAGCTCCTATAATTCACCCCTCCACTTT. It is translated as CASSNRRSSYNSPLHF.

The chain combines TRBV7-2 with TRBJ2-1, with D possibly TRBD2 on 6 matching bases. Trimming cost V 0 bases and J 9 bases, with 9 bases left between them. The CDR3 is made up of 13 amino acids. Germline CDR1 reads SGHTA; CDR2 reads FQGNSA. The CDR3 is CASSLARAGEQFF. The CDR3 DNA reads TGTGCCAGCAGCTTAGCGAGAGCGGGTGAGCAGTTCTTC. Full variable domain (outside the CDR3, taken from reference TRBV7-2 and TRBJ2-1): GAGVSQSPSNKVTEKGKDVELRCDPISGHTALYWYRQSLGQGLEFLIYFQGNSAPDKSGLPSDRFSAERTGGSVSTLTIQRTQQEDSAVYLCASSLARAGEQFFGPGTRLTVL.

This clone was observed a handful of times. This chain connects TRBV27 to TRBJ2-7; 12 bases fit TRBD1. The J segment lost 6 bases and the V segment lost 3 bases, leaving 6 bases of the junction unmatched. The CDR3 sequence is 15 residues long. Germline loops: CDR1 MNHEY, CDR2 SMNVEV (reference sequence). As DNA, the CDR3 is TGTGCCAGCAGTTTCTGGGACAGGGGGCCCCTCGAGCAGTACTTC. Protein: CASSFWDRGPLEQYF.

V and J are TRBV19 and TRBJ2-2; D not resolved. CDR3 length equals 13 residues. CDR1 LNHDA and CDR2 SQIVND come from the germline V gene (reference sequence). V lost 3 bases and J lost 6, with 8 bases in between. Written as DNA, the CDR3 is TGTGCCAGTAGTATGAGCCGGGCCGGGGAGCTGTTTTTT. Translation: CASSMSRAGELFF.

The V call is TRBV6-5, the J call TRBJ1-2, with D hard to call. The CDR3 is 13 amino acids. In germline, CDR1 is MNHEY, CDR2 SVGAGI. Trimming stripped 0 bases from V and 6 bases from J, with 8 bases between. The CDR3 here is CASSYSRSDGYTF. The CDR3 DNA is TGTGCCAGCAGTTACTCGCGGTCCGATGGCTACACCTTC.

The V call is TRBV10-3, the J call TRBJ2-1; 10 bases agree with TRBD1. Germline values: CDR1 ENHRY, CDR2 SYGVKD. The CDR3 runs 14 residues. With 6 bases clipped from V and 10 bases from J, the junction kept 9 bases outside the gene matches. The CDR3 sequence is CAIRTDRGENEQFF. CDR3 sequence (DNA): TGTGCCATCAGGACGGACAGGGGGGAAAACGAGCAGTTCTTC.

This sequence joins TRBV28 and TRBJ2-7; D is perhaps TRBD2 (6 bases). Trimming took off 6 bases at V and 1 base at J, with 25 bases between the two ends. Germline-derived CDR1 and CDR2 are MDHEN and SYDVKM. The CDR3 runs 18 residues. The CDR3 bases are TGTGCCAGCAGCGGAGGGCATGGTTCCGAAGTAGTATCCTACGAGCAGTACTTC. Translated, it gives CASSGGHGSEVVSYEQYF.

The genes are TRBV19 and TRBJ1-5, with 7 nucleotides matching TRBD1. CDR1 LNHDA and CDR2 SQIVND come from the germline V gene (reference sequence). The CDR3 totals 14 residues. V lost 6 bases to trimming and J lost 5 bases; unmatched junction nucleotides: 7. The CDR3 DNA reads TGTGCCAGTAGAATACAGGGGACAGATCAGCCCCAGCATTTT. Amino acid sequence: CASRIQGTDQPQHF.

This clone occurred once. The chain uses TRBV9 and TRBJ2-2, with D possibly TRBD2 on 6 matching bases. Germline CDR1 and CDR2: SGDLS and YYNGEE. V shed 0 bases and J shed 4 bases, with 13 bases lying between them. The CDR3 is 16 residues long. In nucleotides, the CDR3 is TGTGCCAGCAGCGTAGATGCGGGGCTAGCCACCGGGGAGCTGTTTTTT. Translated: CASSVDAGLATGELFF.

This rearrangement joins TRBV2 to TRBJ2-3; TRBD2 matches at 10 bases. J was trimmed by 4 bases and V by 8 bases; bases with no gene match: 3. The CDR3 is made up of 13 amino acids. Per the germline V gene, CDR1 is SNHLY and CDR2 is FYNNEI. This CDR3 is CASQREGADTQYF. CDR3 in DNA: TGTGCCAGCCAGCGGGAGGGTGCAGATACGCAGTATTTT.

V is TRBV15 and J is TRBJ2-3; no firm D call. CDR3 length equals 16 residues. CDR1 and CDR2 from the germline V gene are LNHNV and YYDKDF (reference sequence). Trimming pared 3 bases from V and 3 bases from J, leaving 16 bases between. CDR3 in amino acids: CATSSYVGFNTDTQYF. Written as DNA, the CDR3 is TGTGCCACCAGCAGCTACGTCGGGTTTAATACAGATACGCAGTATTTT.

The rearrangement links TRBV3-1 (or the pseudogene TRBV3-2) to TRBJ1-6; D ambiguous. V gave up 1 base and J gave up 6 bases, with 7 bases separating them. The CDR3 is 14 residues long. Per the germline V gene, CDR1 is LGHDT and CDR2 is YNNKEL (reference sequence). CDR3 DNA: TGTGCCAGCAGCCAAGGCGGCCGTAATTCACCCCTCCACTTT. The encoded protein is CASSQGGRNSPLHF.

This clone turned up a few times. The chain combines TRBV19 with TRBJ2-7; 7 bases fit TRBD1. CDR1 LNHDA and CDR2 SQIVND come from the germline V gene (reference sequence). With V trimmed by 1 base and J by 0 bases, 0 bases remained unmatched. This CDR3 is built from 14 residues. The CDR3 bases are TGTGCCAGTAGTATAGCAGGGGGCTCCTACGAGCAGTACTTC. Encoded protein: CASSIAGGSYEQYF.

The chain employs TRBV28 and TRBJ1-4; D gene ambiguous. Germline V gene sequence: CDR1 MDHEN, CDR2 SYDVKM. The CDR3 extends over 14 amino acids. Trimming took off 8 bases at V and 8 bases at J, with 18 bases between the two ends. The CDR3 protein is CASRLAGSREKLFF. DNA for the CDR3: TGTGCCAGCCGTCTCGCGGGGAGTCGGGAAAAACTGTTTTTT.

The chain uses TRBV3-1 (or the pseudogene TRBV3-2) and TRBJ2-5, with TRBD2 matching over 8 bases. Per the germline V gene, CDR1 is LGHDT and CDR2 is YNNKEL (reference sequence). V lost 4 bases, J lost 4 bases, and 14 bases stayed unmatched. The CDR3 has 17 residues. CDR3 in amino acids: CASSPKPPSGRRETQYF. Written as DNA, the CDR3 is TGTGCCAGCAGCCCCAAACCCCCGAGCGGGAGAAGAGAGACCCAGTACTTC.

V and J are TRBV18 and TRBJ2-5; D possibly corresponds to TRBD2 (5 bases). This CDR3 is 14 amino acids long. The germline gives CDR1 KGHSH, CDR2 LQKENI. V lost 5 bases and J lost 8, with 18 bases in between. The DNA for the CDR3 is TGTGCCAGCTCAGCCGGCCCAAGCGGTGAAACCCAGTACTTC. Translated, it gives CASSAGPSGETQYF. Supplemented by reference TRBV18 and TRBJ2-5, the full variable domain reads NAGVMQNPRHLVRRRGQEARLRCSPMKGHSHVYWYRQLPEEGLKFMVYLQKENIIDESGMPKERFSAEFPKEGPSILRIQQVVRGDSAAYFCASSAGPSGETQYFGPGTRLLVL.

The rearrangement joins TRBV7-9 to TRBJ2-5, with D perhaps TRBD1 (6 bases). The CDR3 is 15 amino acids. The germline gives CDR1 SEHNR, CDR2 FQNEAQ (reference sequence). Trimming pared 5 bases from V and 2 bases from J, leaving 15 bases between. CDR3 protein: CASSPQYRAQETQYF. CDR3 bases: TGTGCCAGCAGCCCTCAATACAGGGCGCAAGAGACCCAGTACTTC. Together with reference TRBV7-9 and TRBJ2-5, the CDR3 gives the full variable domain: DTGVSQNPRHKITKRGQNVTFRCDPISEHNRLYWYRQTLGQGPEFLTYFQNEAQLEKSRLLSDRFSAERPKGSFSTLEIQRTEQGDSAMYLCASSPQYRAQETQYFGPGTRLLVL.

The V gene is TRBV19, the J gene TRBJ2-5, with TRBD2 as a possible D gene (7 bases). The V end lost 7 bases, the J end lost 1 base, and 13 bases lay between the germline ends. Germline V lookup: CDR1 LNHDA, CDR2 SQIVND (reference sequence). This CDR3 is built from 14 residues. The CDR3, as DNA: TGTGCCAGTAAAGGTCGGGGGGCCCAAGAGACCCAGTACTTC. Translation: CASKGRGAQETQYF. The entire variable domain, with the rest obtained from reference TRBV19 and TRBJ2-5, is as follows: DGGITQSPKYLFRKEGQNVTLSCEQNLNHDAMYWYRQDPGQGLRLIYYSQIVNDFQKGDIAEGYSVSREKKESFPLTVTSAQKNPTAFYLCASKGRGAQETQYFGPGTRLLVL.

The gene calls are TRBV27 and TRBJ2-7, with 9 bases aligning to TRBD1. The V segment lost 5 bases and the J segment 3 bases; nucleotides outside the gene matches: 8. This CDR3 comprises 15 residues. Germline lookup yields CDR1 MNHEY and CDR2 SMNVEV (reference sequence). CDR3 nucleotide sequence: TGTGCCAGCAGTCTTAGGACAGGGGCGAGCTACGAGCAGTACTTC. Its protein is CASSLRTGASYEQYF.

The V and J genes are TRBV6-4 and TRBJ1-5, with D tentatively TRBD1 (5 bases). This CDR3 is 13 amino acids long. Germline values: CDR1 MRHNA, CDR2 SNTAGT. Deletions cut 6 bases from V and 8 bases from J, with 14 bases between. The chain's CDR3 is CASRFQGREPQHF. CDR3 sequence (DNA): TGTGCCAGCAGATTTCAGGGCCGGGAGCCCCAGCATTTT.

The rearrangement uses TRBV6-1 and TRBJ2-7, with 11 positions matching TRBD2. The germline CDR1 and CDR2 sequences are MNHNS and SASEGT. The V and J ends lost 3 bases and 5 bases, in that order; junction bases with no gene match: 12. This CDR3 comprises 17 residues. The CDR3 is CASSDQGLAGRYHEQYF. The CDR3 region has the DNA TGTGCCAGCAGTGACCAAGGACTAGCGGGCCGGTACCACGAGCAGTACTTC.

The CDR3 sequence is CASTPSRGAGNQPQHF. The CDR3 nucleotides are TGTGCCAGCACCCCCTCTAGAGGAGCAGGCAATCAGCCCCAGCATTTT. V and J are TRBV28 and TRBJ1-5; D uncertain. This CDR3 region has 16 residues. V shed 7 bases and J shed 2 bases, with 18 bases lying between them. Per the germline V gene, CDR1 is MDHEN and CDR2 is SYDVKM.

In nucleotides, the CDR3 is TGTGCCAGCAGGCCGACTAGCGGGGGGAGCTACGAGCAGTACTTC. It codes for CASRPTSGGSYEQYF. The chain has TRBV28 and TRBJ2-7, with 13 bases identical to TRBD2. This CDR3 has 15 residues. Germline trimming cut 6 bases from V and 3 bases from J; bases unmatched to any gene: 5. In germline, CDR1 is MDHEN, CDR2 SYDVKM.

The J gene is TRBJ2-1, the V gene TRBV7-3; 8 bases agree with TRBD2. V gave up 5 bases and J gave up 3 bases; unmatched junction bases: 15. The CDR3 totals 18 residues. The germline V gene has CDR1 SGHTA and CDR2 FQGTGA. The CDR3 spells CASSRGGAGGPNYNEQFF. CDR3 in DNA: TGTGCCAGCAGCCGGGGCGGGGCGGGAGGCCCTAACTACAATGAGCAGTTCTTC.

This chain connects TRBV19 to TRBJ2-7; the match to TRBD1 covers 9 bases. V trimming: 4 bases; J trimming: 6 bases; junction bases outside the gene matches: 13. CDR3 size: 16 residues. Germline values: CDR1 LNHDA, CDR2 SQIVND (reference sequence). CDR3: CASSKGRRDRAFEQYF. The CDR3 DNA sequence: TGTGCCAGTAGTAAGGGGAGAAGGGACAGGGCTTTCGAGCAGTACTTC.

The chain employs TRBV2 and TRBJ1-2; a weak D match, TRBD1 (5 bases). Trimming removed 1 base from V and 4 bases from J, with 10 bases in between. The CDR3 has 14 amino acids. Germline values: CDR1 SNHLY, CDR2 FYNNEI. CDR3 in DNA: TGTGCCAGCAGTGAAGAAGGGGTGCGCTATGGCTACACCTTC. It yields the protein CASSEEGVRYGYTF. The full variable domain, its missing parts supplied by reference TRBV2 and TRBJ1-2, is EPEVTQTPSHQVTQMGQEVILRCVPISNHLYFYWYRQILGQKVEFLVSFYNNEISEKSEIFDDQFSVERPDGSNFTLKIRSTKLEDSAMYFCASSEEGVRYGYTFGSGTRLTVV.

J is TRBJ2-1 and V is TRBV18, with TRBD2 matching over 10 bases. V was pared by 1 base and J by 10 bases, with 10 bases of the junction left unmatched. The CDR3 totals 16 residues. Germline CDR1 and CDR2: KGHSH and LQKENI. The CDR3 DNA sequence: TGTGCCAGCTCACCACTTAAAACGGGACTAGCGAACGAGCAGTTCTTC. This sequence encodes CASSPLKTGLANEQFF.

This clone showed up just a few times. V is TRBV6-6 and J is TRBJ2-7, with 8 bases fitting TRBD1. Per the germline V gene, CDR1 is MNHNY and CDR2 is SVGAGI (reference sequence). The CDR3 is 14 residues long. Trimming took 7 bases from V and 3 from J; bases not matched to a gene: 8. The CDR3 loop reads CASTTGTGSYEQYF. The CDR3 bases are TGTGCCAGCACAACCGGGACAGGAAGCTACGAGCAGTACTTC.

This clone occurred a few times. The chain is built from TRBV27 and TRBJ1-5; D possibly corresponds to TRBD1 (6 bases). The CDR3 runs to 13 residues. Deletions cut 8 bases from V and 7 bases from J, with 15 bases between. Germline V gene lookup returns CDR1 MNHEY and CDR2 SMNVEV (reference sequence). The CDR3 reads CASGRGGRQPQHF. The CDR3 DNA reads TGTGCCAGCGGTAGAGGGGGTCGACAGCCCCAGCATTTT.

The table lists this clone with a few counts. The J gene is TRBJ2-4, the V gene TRBV10-2; 7 bases map to TRBD1. The V gene end was trimmed by 6 bases and the J gene end by 1 base; junction bases not matched to a gene: 9. Germline assignment: CDR1 WSHSY and CDR2 SAAADI. The CDR3 has 16 residues. The CDR3 here is CASRSGGTGAKNIQYF. CDR3 coding DNA: TGCGCCAGCAGGTCAGGGGGAACAGGGGCCAAAAACATTCAGTACTTC.

V and J are TRBV24-1 and TRBJ2-2; 7 bases are a match to TRBD2. The CDR3 length is 15 residues. Germline V gene data show CDR1 as KGHDR and CDR2 as SFDVKD. V dropped 9 bases and J dropped 6; count of bases not matched to a gene: 12. CDR3 protein: CATGGGGRGAGELFF. CDR3 nucleotides: TGTGCCACCGGCGGAGGCGGGAGAGGGGCCGGGGAGCTGTTTTTT.

The rearrangement links TRBV18 to TRBJ2-2; possible D gene TRBD2, 5 bases. The CDR3 runs to 16 residues. V was shortened by 3 bases and J by 3 bases, with 14 bases between the two germline ends. Germline values: CDR1 KGHSH, CDR2 LQKENI. The CDR3 spells CASSPFGLTYTGELFF. CDR3 DNA: TGTGCCAGCTCACCGTTTGGACTCACCTACACCGGGGAGCTGTTTTTT.